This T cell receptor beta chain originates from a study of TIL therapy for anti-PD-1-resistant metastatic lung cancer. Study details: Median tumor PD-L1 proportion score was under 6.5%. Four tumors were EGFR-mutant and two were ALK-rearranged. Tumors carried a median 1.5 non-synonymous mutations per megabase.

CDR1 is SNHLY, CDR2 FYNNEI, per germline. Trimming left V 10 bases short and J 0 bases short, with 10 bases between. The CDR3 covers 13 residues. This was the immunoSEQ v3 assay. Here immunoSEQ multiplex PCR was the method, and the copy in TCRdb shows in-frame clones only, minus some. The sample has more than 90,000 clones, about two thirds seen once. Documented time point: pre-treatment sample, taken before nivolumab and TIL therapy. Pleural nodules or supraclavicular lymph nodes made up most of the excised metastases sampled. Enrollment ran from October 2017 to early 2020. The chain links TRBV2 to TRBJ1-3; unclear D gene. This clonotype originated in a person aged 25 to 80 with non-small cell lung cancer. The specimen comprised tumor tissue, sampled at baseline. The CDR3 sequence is CAILDTSGNTIYF. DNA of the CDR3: TGTGCCATCCTTGATACCTCTGGAAACACCATATATTTT.